This TCR beta chain was identified during a study of T cells after posttransplantation cyclophosphamide. Study-wide points: Later post-transplant blood repertoires were often dominated by donor CD8+ memory clones. After PTCy, TRB diversity resembled that of CNI/methotrexate controls. TRB overlap between skin or GI tissue T cells and blood was limited.

Using immunoSEQ multiplex PCR, the repertoire was profiled, and TCRdb retains in-frame clones only, with some absent. In the table there are 25,000 or so clones, 86% of which are singletons. Comments on this clone: Its target is unknown.

This CDR3 has 15 residues. CDR1 and CDR2 from the germline V gene are ENHRY and SYGVKD. V lost 10 bases to trimming and J lost 4 bases, with 21 bases between them. Sequencing was carried out using PBMCs. The receptor was isolated from a woman in her sixties with a blood cancer, CMV-positive, and with a related stem cell donor. The rearrangement uses TRBV10-3 and TRBJ2-3; tentatively, D is TRBD1 (6 bases). The CDR3 coding sequence is TGTGCCACCACCCCCACGTTTACAGGGTCAGATACGCAGTATTTT. It translates to CATTPTFTGSDTQYF.